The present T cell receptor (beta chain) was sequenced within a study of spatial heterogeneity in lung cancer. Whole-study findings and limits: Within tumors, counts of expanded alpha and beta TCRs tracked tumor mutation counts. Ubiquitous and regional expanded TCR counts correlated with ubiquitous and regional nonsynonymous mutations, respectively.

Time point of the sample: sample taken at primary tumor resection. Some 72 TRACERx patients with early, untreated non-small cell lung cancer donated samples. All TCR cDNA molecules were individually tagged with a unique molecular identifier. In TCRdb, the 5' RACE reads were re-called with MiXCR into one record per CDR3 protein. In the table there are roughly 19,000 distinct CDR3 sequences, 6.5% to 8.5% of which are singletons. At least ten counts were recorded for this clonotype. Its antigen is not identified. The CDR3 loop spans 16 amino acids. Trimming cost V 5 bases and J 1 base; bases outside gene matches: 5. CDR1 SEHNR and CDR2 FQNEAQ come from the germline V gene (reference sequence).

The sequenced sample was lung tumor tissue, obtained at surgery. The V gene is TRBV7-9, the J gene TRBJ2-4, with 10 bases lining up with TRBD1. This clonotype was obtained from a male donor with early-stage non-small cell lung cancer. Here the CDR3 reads CASSVEGQGAKNIQYF. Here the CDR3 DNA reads TGTGCCAGCAGCGTAGAGGGACAGGGGGCCAAAAACATTCAGTACTTC. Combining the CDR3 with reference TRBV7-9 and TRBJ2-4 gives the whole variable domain DTGVSQNPRHKITKRGQNVTFRCDPISEHNRLYWYRQTLGQGPEFLTYFQNEAQLEKSRLLSDRFSAERPKGSFSTLEIQRTEQGDSAMYLCASSVEGQGAKNIQYFGAGTRLSVL.